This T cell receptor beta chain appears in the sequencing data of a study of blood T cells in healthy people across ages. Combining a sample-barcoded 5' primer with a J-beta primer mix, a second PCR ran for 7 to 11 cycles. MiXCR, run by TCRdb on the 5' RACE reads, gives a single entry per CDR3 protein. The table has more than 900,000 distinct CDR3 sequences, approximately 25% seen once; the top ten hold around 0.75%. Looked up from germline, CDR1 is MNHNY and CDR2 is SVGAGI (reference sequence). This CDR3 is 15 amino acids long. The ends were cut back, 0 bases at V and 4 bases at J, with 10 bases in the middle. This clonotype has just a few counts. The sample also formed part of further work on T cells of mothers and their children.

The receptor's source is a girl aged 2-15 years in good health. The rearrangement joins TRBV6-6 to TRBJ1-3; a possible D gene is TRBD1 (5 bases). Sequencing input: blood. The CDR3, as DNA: TGTGCCAGCAGTTACTCTGGGGCGGGAGGAAACACCATATATTTT. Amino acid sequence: CASSYSGAGGNTIYF.